The 2 T cell receptor beta chains presented below share a single source sample, sequenced in a study of response to subunit inactivated influenza vaccine. MiXCR, run by TCRdb on the RT-PCR reads, gives a single entry per CDR3 protein. This sample carries roughly 670,000 distinct CDR3 sequences, around 15% of them seen once, and the ten largest clones take around 7.6%. The sample here was PBMCs from blood, taken roughly 15 days before vaccination. The receptors come from a man over 45 who received an inactivated influenza vaccine.

The table lists this clonotype with many counts. The chain uses TRBV3-1 and TRBJ1-5, with D hard to call. The CDR3 runs to 13 residues. Germline CDR1 reads LGHDT; CDR2 reads YNNKEL (reference sequence). V was shortened by 4 bases and J by 3 bases, with 7 bases between the two germline ends. CDR3 DNA: TGTGCCAGCAGCCTTCGTCCCAATCAGCCCCAGCATTTT. The encoded protein is CASSLRPNQPQHF. Full variable domain (remainder filled in from reference TRBV3-1 and TRBJ1-5): DTAVSQTPKYLVTQMGNDKSIKCEQNLGHDTMYWYKQDSKKFLKIMFSYNNKELIINETVPNRFSPKSPDKAHLNLHINSLELGDSAVYFCASSLRPNQPQHFGDGTRLSIL.

The chain carries TRBV28 and TRBJ2-1, with D perhaps assigned TRBD1 or TRBD2 (5 bases each). CDR1 is MDHEN, CDR2 SYDVKM, per germline. Trimming cost V 6 bases and J 8 bases, with 20 bases left between them. The CDR3 runs to 15 residues. The CDR3: CASRPVQGGLDEQFF. The DNA for the CDR3 is TGTGCCAGCAGGCCAGTTCAGGGCGGGCTGGATGAGCAGTTCTTC.